The 22 T cell receptor beta chains reported below all come from one sample, sequenced in a study of T cell clonotyping in hematopoietic cell transplantation. Sequenced by immunoSEQ multiplex PCR; TCRdb stores in-frame clones only, minus some. The sample has several thousand clones; about 83% are singletons. The specimen comprised PBMCs, sampled 100 days after allogeneic stem cell transplant. These receptors all come from a male patient aged 50 or older who had an allogeneic stem cell transplant from a related donor, so the T cells may come from the graft donor. Some clones in this sample may be carry-over from other donors' samples.

The rearrangement uses TRBV6-5 and TRBJ1-2, with TRBD1 as a possible D gene (5 bases). Germline V lookup: CDR1 MNHEY, CDR2 SVGAGI. With 6 bases removed from V and 2 bases from J, the gap between germline ends came to 10 bases. The CDR3 totals 13 residues. The CDR3 region is CASRAGINYGYTF. The DNA for the CDR3 is TGTGCCAGCAGGGCAGGGATAAACTATGGCTACACCTTC.

The chain couples TRBV4-1 to TRBJ2-3, with D tentatively TRBD1 or TRBD2 (5 bases each). Germline lookup yields CDR1 MGHRA and CDR2 YSYEKL. This CDR3 comprises 12 residues. V shed 1 base and J shed 12 bases, with 11 bases lying between them. CDR3 nucleotide sequence: TGCGCCAGCAGCCAAGCCTCCCGGGACCAGTATTTT. This codes for CASSQASRDQYF.

The V gene is TRBV7-2, the J gene TRBJ2-5; 8 bases line up with TRBD2. The germline V gene encodes CDR1 SGHTA and CDR2 FQGNSA. V lost 1 base to trimming and J lost 4 bases; unmatched junction nucleotides: 8. This CDR3 region has 16 residues. In nucleotides, the CDR3 is TGTGCCAGCAGCTTAGGGGGGGGGCTAGCGGGAGAGACCCAGTACTTC. This encodes CASSLGGGLAGETQYF.

This clone showed up just once. The J gene is TRBJ2-7, the V gene TRBV30, with 9 bases fitting TRBD2. CDR3 length: 14 amino acids. Germline V lookup: CDR1 GTSNPN, CDR2 SVGIG (reference sequence). V shed 3 bases, J shed 0 bases, and the junction held 3 bases outside the gene matches. CDR3 in DNA: TGTGCCTGGAGAGGTAGCGGGAGCTCCTACGAGCAGTACTTC. This sequence encodes CAWRGSGSSYEQYF.

The J gene is TRBJ2-2, the V gene TRBV30; possible D gene TRBD2, 5 bases. Germline V gene lookup returns CDR1 GTSNPN and CDR2 SVGIG (reference sequence). This CDR3 comprises 13 residues. V shed 1 base and J shed 4 bases, with 7 bases lying between them. The CDR3 bases are TGTGCCTGGAGTGAAGGGAGCACCGGGGAGCTGTTTTTT. Translating gives CAWSEGSTGELFF.

The gene calls are TRBV30 and TRBJ2-7; D unresolved. The ends were cut back, 5 bases at V and 3 bases at J, with 11 bases in the middle. This CDR3 comprises 12 residues. CDR1 and CDR2 (germline): GTSNPN, SVGIG (reference sequence). CDR3 DNA: TGTGCCTGGCAAGACCAGTTCTACGAGCAGTACTTC. Encoded protein: CAWQDQFYEQYF.

This chain uses TRBV11-3 with TRBJ1-2; unclear D gene. Germline CDR1 is SGHNT and CDR2 is YENEEA. Between the trimmed V and J ends, which lost 11 bases and 0 bases, there was a span of 19 bases. CDR3 size: 15 residues. The CDR3: CASAPPSSANYGYTF. The CDR3 nucleotides read TGTGCCTCCGCCCCCCCTTCATCCGCTAACTATGGCTACACCTTC.

The rearrangement uses TRBV7-9 and TRBJ2-7; D remains unclear. The CDR3 has 14 residues. The V gene lost 3 bases and the J gene lost 4 bases, with 13 bases spanning the gap. The germline V gene has CDR1 SEHNR and CDR2 FQNEAQ (reference sequence). The CDR3, as DNA: TGTGCCAGCAGCTTTACTGAGAGTGCATACGAGCAGTACTTC. Translating it yields CASSFTESAYEQYF.

The V and J genes are TRBV5-1 and TRBJ2-3; 10 nucleotides align to TRBD2. Germline CDR1 and CDR2: SGHRS and YFSETQ. J gave up 1 base and V 0 bases, and 8 bases lay outside the gene matches. This CDR3 is 18 amino acids long. CDR3 coding DNA: TGCGCCAGCAGCTTGGTGCCTAGCGGGGGTTTTCGCACAGATACGCAGTATTTT. This sequence encodes CASSLVPSGGFRTDTQYF. Full variable domain (missing parts from reference TRBV5-1 and TRBJ2-3): KAGVTQTPRYLIKTRGQQVTLSCSPISGHRSVSWYQQTPGQGLQFLFEYFSETQRNKGNFPGRFSGRQFSNSRSEMNVSTLELGDSALYLCASSLVPSGGFRTDTQYFGPGTRLTVL.

The V call is TRBV19, the J call TRBJ1-5, with TRBD1 as a possible D gene (5 bases). In germline, CDR1 is LNHDA, CDR2 SQIVND (reference sequence). Trimming took off 3 bases at V and 6 bases at J, with 15 bases between the two ends. This CDR3 spans 15 amino acids. In DNA, the CDR3 is TGTGCCAGTAGTATCTATGGAGGGGAGGGTCAGCCCCAGCATTTT. It codes for CASSIYGGEGQPQHF. The full variable domain, with the rest looked up from reference TRBV19 and TRBJ1-5, is DGGITQSPKYLFRKEGQNVTLSCEQNLNHDAMYWYRQDPGQGLRLIYYSQIVNDFQKGDIAEGYSVSREKKESFPLTVTSAQKNPTAFYLCASSIYGGEGQPQHFGDGTRLSIL.

The chain combines TRBV7-2 with TRBJ2-7; 8 positions agree with TRBD1. V lost 5 bases and J lost 0; bases outside the gene matches: 6. The CDR3 is made up of 15 amino acids. CDR1 and CDR2 (germline): SGHTA, FQGNSA. This chain's CDR3 is CASSDRGSGSYEQYF. Here the CDR3 DNA reads TGTGCCAGCAGCGACAGGGGAAGTGGCTCCTACGAGCAGTACTTC.

As to this clone: At one boundary the junction diverges from the germline segment, which might be a read error. The CDR3 is CASSVGGANTEALF. CDR3 in DNA: TGTGCCAGCAGCGTAGGAGGAGCGAACACTGAAGCTCTCTTT. V gene TRBV9 combines with J gene TRBJ1-1; D uncertain. Germline V CDR1 and CDR2: SGDLS, YYNGEE. This CDR3 has 14 residues.

The chain links TRBV11-2 to TRBJ1-6; D may be TRBD1 (5 bases). The ends were cut back, 1 base at V and 4 bases at J, with 11 bases in the middle. Germline-derived CDR1 and CDR2 are SGHAT and FQNNGV. The CDR3 runs to 16 residues. The CDR3 loop is CASSLGSGTYNSPLHF. CDR3 sequence (DNA): TGTGCCAGCAGCTTAGGGTCCGGGACTTATAATTCACCCCTCCACTTT.

J is TRBJ2-1 and V is TRBV19, with unresolved D. The V end was cut by 6 bases, the J end by 4 bases, with 13 bases between. The CDR3 sequence is 14 residues long. Germline loops: CDR1 LNHDA, CDR2 SQIVND (reference sequence). The chain's CDR3 is CASSSGRNYNEQFF. CDR3 DNA: TGTGCCAGTAGCTCCGGCAGGAATTACAATGAGCAGTTCTTC.

The genes are TRBV12-5 and TRBJ1-2, with TRBD1 identical over 8 bases. The germline gives CDR1 LGHNT, CDR2 FRNRAP. Trimming cost V 7 bases and J 3 bases; bases outside gene matches: 4. The CDR3 is made up of 13 amino acids. The CDR3: CASVETGDYGYTF. CDR3 DNA: TGTGCTAGTGTGGAGACAGGGGACTATGGCTACACCTTC.

The chain uses TRBV11-3 and TRBJ1-4; D not resolved. The CDR3 extends over 15 amino acids. Trimming cost V 4 bases and J 0 bases, with 9 bases left between them. Germline assignment: CDR1 SGHNT and CDR2 YENEEA. CDR3 in DNA: TGTGCCAGCAGCTCTATGACTGCAACTAATGAAAAACTGTTTTTT. Protein sequence: CASSSMTATNEKLFF.

The rearrangement joins TRBV6-6 to TRBJ1-4; D perhaps matches TRBD1 (5 bases). The CDR3 is made up of 14 amino acids. Trimming left V 0 bases short and J 7 bases short, with 9 bases between. Germline CDR1 and CDR2: MNHNY and SVGAGI (reference sequence). CDR3 in DNA: TGTGCCAGCAGTTACTCCAGGGACCGTGAAAAACTGTTTTTT. Amino acid sequence: CASSYSRDREKLFF.

The V call is TRBV5-1, the J call TRBJ1-2; 9 bases match TRBD1. Per the germline V gene, CDR1 is SGHRS and CDR2 is YFSETQ. CDR3 length: 18 residues. J gave up 6 bases and V 0 bases, and 15 bases lay outside the gene matches. The CDR3: CASSLASRAGGQGNGYTF. The DNA for the CDR3 is TGCGCCAGCAGCTTGGCGAGTCGGGCCGGGGGACAGGGAAATGGCTACACCTTC.

The chain links TRBV6-5 to TRBJ1-6, with unresolved D. This CDR3 has 13 residues. CDR1 is MNHEY and CDR2 is SVGAGI in the germline V gene. Trimming cost V 4 bases and J 7 bases, with 8 bases left between them. As DNA, the CDR3 is TGTGCCAGCAGTTGGCTCGAAAATTCACCCCTCCACTTT. Its protein product is CASSWLENSPLHF.

This clone occurred once. The chain carries TRBV28 and TRBJ1-2; no clear D gene. Trimming removed 6 bases from V and 4 bases from J, with 9 bases in between. CDR1 is MDHEN and CDR2 is SYDVKM in the germline V gene. This CDR3 has 12 residues. CDR3 amino acids: CASRAQGYGYTF. The DNA for the CDR3 is TGTGCCAGCAGGGCACAAGGCTATGGCTACACCTTC.

This chain joins TRBV6-4 and TRBJ2-2; no definite D call. Germline-derived CDR1 and CDR2 are MRHNA and SNTAGT. The CDR3 loop spans 13 amino acids. Between the trimmed V and J ends, which lost 6 bases and 6 bases, there was a span of 11 bases. The CDR3 nucleotides read TGTGCCAGCAGCCTAAATGAGGCCGGGGAGCTGTTTTTT. Its protein is CASSLNEAGELFF.

This chain uses TRBV5-1 with TRBJ1-2, with TRBD1 as a possible D gene (6 bases). Germline V gene lookup returns CDR1 SGHRS and CDR2 YFSETQ. Trimming removed 2 bases at V and 8 bases at J, with 16 bases between. The CDR3 length is 14 residues. CDR3 sequence: CASSFRGNSGGYTF. The CDR3 nucleotides are TGCGCCAGCAGCTTTAGGGGGAACAGTGGAGGCTACACCTTC.